Listed here is a single T cell receptor (beta chain). The entry originates in a study of blood T cell repertoires in COVID-19. Overall study context: PBMCs, B-cell-depleted T cells, or T cells provided the cDNA or gDNA that made up the material.

The data were produced by immunoSEQ multiplex PCR, yet TCRdb's version contains in-frame clones alone and is incomplete. This table holds about 200,000 clones, approximately 81% found once. The V gene end was trimmed by 0 bases and the J gene end by 5 bases; junction bases not matched to a gene: 4. Germline CDR1 LGHDT, CDR2 YNNKEL (reference sequence). The CDR3 covers 15 residues. Sequenced input: peripheral blood. V gene TRBV3-1 (or the pseudogene TRBV3-2) combines with J gene TRBJ2-3; TRBD2 matches 8 bases. The TCR comes from a human donor in a cohort sampled during active COVID-19. CDR3 loop: CASSQDLLAGDTQYF. In nucleotides, the CDR3 is TGTGCCAGCAGCCAAGATCTGCTAGCGGGAGATACGCAGTATTTT.